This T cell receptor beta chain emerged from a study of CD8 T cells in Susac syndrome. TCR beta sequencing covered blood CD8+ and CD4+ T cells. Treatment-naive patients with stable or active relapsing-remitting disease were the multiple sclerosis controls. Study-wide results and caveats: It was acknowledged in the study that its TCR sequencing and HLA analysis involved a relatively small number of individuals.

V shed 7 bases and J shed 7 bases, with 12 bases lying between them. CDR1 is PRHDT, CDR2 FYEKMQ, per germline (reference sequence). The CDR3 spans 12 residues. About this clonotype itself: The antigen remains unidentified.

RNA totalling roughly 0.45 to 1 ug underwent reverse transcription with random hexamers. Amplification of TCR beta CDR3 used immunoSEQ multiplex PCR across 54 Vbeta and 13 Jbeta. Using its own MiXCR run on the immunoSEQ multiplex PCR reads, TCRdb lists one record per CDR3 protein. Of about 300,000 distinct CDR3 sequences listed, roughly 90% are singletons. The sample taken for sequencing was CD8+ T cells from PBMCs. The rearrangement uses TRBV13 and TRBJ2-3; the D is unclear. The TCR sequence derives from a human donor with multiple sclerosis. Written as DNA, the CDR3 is TGTGCCAGCACCCGGACGGGCCATACGCAGTATTTT. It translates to CASTRTGHTQYF.